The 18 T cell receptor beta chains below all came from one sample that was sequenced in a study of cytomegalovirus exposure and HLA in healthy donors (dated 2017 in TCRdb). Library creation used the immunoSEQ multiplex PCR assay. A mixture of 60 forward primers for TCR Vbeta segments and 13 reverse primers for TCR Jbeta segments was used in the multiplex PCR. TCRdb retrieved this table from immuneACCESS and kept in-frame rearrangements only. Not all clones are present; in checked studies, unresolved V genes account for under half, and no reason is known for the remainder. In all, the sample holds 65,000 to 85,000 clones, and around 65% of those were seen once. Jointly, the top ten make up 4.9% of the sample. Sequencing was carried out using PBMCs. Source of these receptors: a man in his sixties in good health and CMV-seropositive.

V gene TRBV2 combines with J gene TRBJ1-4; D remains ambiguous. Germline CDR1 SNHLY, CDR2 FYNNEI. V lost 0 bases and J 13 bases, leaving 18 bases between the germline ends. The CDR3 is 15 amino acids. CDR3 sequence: CASSEARGGPVVLFF. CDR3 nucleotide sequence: TGTGCCAGCAGTGAAGCGCGTGGAGGCCCTGTAGTACTGTTTTTT. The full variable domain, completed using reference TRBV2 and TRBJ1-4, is EPEVTQTPSHQVTQMGQEVILRCVPISNHLYFYWYRQILGQKVEFLVSFYNNEISEKSEIFDDQFSVERPDGSNFTLKIRSTKLEDSAMYFCASSEARGGPVVLFFGSGTQLSVL.

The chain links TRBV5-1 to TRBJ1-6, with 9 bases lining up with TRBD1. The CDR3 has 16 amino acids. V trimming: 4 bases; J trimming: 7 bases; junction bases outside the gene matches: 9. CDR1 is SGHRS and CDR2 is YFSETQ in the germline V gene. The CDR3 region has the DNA TGCGCCAGCAGCCCGATAATGGGACAGGGAAATTCACCCCTCCACTTT. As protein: CASSPIMGQGNSPLHF.

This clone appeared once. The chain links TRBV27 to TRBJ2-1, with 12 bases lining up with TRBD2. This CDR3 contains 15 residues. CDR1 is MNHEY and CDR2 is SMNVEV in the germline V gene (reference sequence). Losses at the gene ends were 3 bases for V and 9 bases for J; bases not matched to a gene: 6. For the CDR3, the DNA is TGTGCCAGCAGTTTTTCGACTAGCGGGAGCGCTGAGCAGTTCTTC. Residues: CASSFSTSGSAEQFF.

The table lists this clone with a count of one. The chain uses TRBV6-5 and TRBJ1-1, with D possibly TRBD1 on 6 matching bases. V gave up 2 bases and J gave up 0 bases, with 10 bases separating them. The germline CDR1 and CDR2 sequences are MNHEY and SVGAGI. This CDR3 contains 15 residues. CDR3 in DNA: TGTGCCAGCAGTTACGCAGGGGCTTTGAACACTGAAGCTTTCTTT. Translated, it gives CASSYAGALNTEAFF.

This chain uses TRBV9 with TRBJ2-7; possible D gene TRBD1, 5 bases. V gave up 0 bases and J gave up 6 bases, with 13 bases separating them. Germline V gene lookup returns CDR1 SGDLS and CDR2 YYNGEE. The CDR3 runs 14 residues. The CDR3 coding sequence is TGTGCCAGCAGCGTAGGGGGCCGCAGTGGCGAGCAGTACTTC. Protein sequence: CASSVGGRSGEQYF.

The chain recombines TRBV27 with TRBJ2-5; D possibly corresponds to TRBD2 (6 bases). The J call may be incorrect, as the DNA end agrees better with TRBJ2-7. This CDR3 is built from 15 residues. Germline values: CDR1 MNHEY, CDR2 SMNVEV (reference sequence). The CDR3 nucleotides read TGTGCCAGCAGTACCCCAGGAGCGGGTGGCTTCGAGCAGTACTTC. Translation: CASSTPGAGGFEQYF.

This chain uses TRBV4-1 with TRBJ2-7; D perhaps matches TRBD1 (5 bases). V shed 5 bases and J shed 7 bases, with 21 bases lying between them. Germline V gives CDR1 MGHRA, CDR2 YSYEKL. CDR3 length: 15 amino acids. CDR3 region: CASSSFLTGPTEQYF. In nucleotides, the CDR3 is TGCGCCAGCAGCTCTTTCTTAACAGGACCTACAGAGCAGTACTTC.

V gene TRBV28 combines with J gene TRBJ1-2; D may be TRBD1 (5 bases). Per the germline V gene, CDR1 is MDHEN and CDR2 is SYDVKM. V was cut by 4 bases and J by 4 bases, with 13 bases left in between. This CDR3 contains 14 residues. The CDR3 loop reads CASSYAAGSYGYTF. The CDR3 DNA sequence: TGTGCCAGCAGTTACGCGGCAGGGTCCTATGGCTACACCTTC.

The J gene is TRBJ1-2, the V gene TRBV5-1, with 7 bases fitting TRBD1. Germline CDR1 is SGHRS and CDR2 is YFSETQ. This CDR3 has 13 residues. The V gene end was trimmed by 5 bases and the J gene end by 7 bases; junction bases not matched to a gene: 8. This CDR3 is CASRQAGGSGYTF. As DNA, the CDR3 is TGCGCCAGCAGGCAGGCAGGGGGAAGTGGCTACACCTTC.

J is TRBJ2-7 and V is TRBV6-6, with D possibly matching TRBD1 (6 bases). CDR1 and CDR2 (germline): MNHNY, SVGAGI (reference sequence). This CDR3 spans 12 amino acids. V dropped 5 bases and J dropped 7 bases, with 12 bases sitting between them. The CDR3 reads CASSRQAWEQYF. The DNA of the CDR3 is TGTGCCAGCAGTCGACAGGCGTGGGAGCAGTACTTC.

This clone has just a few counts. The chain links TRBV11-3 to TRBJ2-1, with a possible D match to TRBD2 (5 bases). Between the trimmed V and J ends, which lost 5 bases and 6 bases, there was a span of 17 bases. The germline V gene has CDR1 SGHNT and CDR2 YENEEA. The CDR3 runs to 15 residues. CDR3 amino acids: CASSPRGSPRNEQFF. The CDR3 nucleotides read TGTGCCAGCAGCCCCCGAGGGTCACCCCGCAATGAGCAGTTCTTC.

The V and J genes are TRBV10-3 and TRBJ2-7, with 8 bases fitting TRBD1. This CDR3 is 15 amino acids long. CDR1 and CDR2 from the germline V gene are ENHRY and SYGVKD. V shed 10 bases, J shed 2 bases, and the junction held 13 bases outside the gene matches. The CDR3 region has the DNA TGTGCCACCCATGGACCCGGGACAGGTACCTACGAGCAGTACTTC. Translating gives CATHGPGTGTYEQYF.

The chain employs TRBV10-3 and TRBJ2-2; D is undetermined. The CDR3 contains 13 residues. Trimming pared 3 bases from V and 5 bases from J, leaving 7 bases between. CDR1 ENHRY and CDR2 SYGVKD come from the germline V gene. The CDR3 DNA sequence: TGTGCCATCAGTGATTTCTTAACCGGGGAGCTGTTTTTT. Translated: CAISDFLTGELFF.

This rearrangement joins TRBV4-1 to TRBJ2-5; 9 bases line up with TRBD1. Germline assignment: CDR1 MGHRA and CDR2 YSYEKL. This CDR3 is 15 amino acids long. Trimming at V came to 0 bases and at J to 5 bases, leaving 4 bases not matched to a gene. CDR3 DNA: TGCGCCAGCAGCCAAGAAGGGACAGGGTTGGAGACCCAGTACTTC. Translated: CASSQEGTGLETQYF.

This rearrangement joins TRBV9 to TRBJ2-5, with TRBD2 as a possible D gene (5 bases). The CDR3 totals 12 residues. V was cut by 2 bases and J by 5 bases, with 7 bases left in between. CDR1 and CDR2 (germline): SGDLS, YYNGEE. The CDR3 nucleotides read TGTGCCAGCAGCGTCGGGGAGGAGACCCAGTACTTC. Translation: CASSVGEETQYF.

The CDR3 coding sequence is TGTGCCAGTAGCCCACTAGCGAATTATTACAATGAGCAGTTCTTC. Its protein is CASSPLANYYNEQFF. This chain connects TRBV19 to TRBJ2-1, with TRBD2 matching 7 bases. Germline CDR1 reads LNHDA; CDR2 reads SQIVND (reference sequence). V gave up 6 bases and J gave up 4 bases; unmatched junction bases: 9. This CDR3 is built from 15 residues.

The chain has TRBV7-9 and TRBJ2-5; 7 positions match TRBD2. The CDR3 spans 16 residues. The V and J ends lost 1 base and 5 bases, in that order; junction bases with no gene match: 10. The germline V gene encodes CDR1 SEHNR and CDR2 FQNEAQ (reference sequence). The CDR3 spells CASSLGGTNPAETQYF. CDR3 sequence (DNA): TGTGCCAGCAGCTTAGGGGGGACTAACCCGGCGGAGACCCAGTACTTC.

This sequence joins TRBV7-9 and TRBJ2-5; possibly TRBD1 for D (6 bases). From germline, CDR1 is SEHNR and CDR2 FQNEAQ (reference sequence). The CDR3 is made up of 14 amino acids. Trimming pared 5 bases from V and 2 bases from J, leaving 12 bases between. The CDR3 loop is CASSPGTLQETQYF. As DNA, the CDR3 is TGTGCCAGCAGCCCGGGGACACTTCAAGAGACCCAGTACTTC.